The 29 T cell receptor beta chains listed next were all sequenced from one sample in a study of blood T cell repertoires in COVID-19. The repertoire was sequenced with immunoSEQ multiplex PCR; TCRdb's copy has only in-frame clones and lacks some. The sample shows about 200,000 clones, roughly 85% of them seen only once. Material: peripheral blood. The origin of the receptors is a woman aged 40 to 50 with active or convalescent COVID-19.

The gene calls are TRBV6-5 and TRBJ2-1; 10 bases map to TRBD2. The CDR3 runs to 13 residues. V lost 5 bases to trimming and J lost 11 bases; unmatched junction nucleotides: 6. Germline loops: CDR1 MNHEY, CDR2 SVGAGI. This CDR3 reads CASSPTTSGKQFF. CDR3 in DNA: TGTGCCAGCAGTCCTACCACTAGCGGGAAGCAGTTCTTC.

The chain combines TRBV24-1 with TRBJ1-2; a possible D gene is TRBD1 (5 bases). The ends were cut back, 4 bases at V and 4 bases at J, with 15 bases in the middle. This CDR3 is 15 amino acids long. Germline V gene lookup returns CDR1 KGHDR and CDR2 SFDVKD. CDR3: CATSDPYGGSYGYTF. CDR3 DNA: TGTGCCACCAGTGACCCTTACGGGGGGAGCTATGGCTACACCTTC.

This chain joins TRBV6-5 and TRBJ2-7, with TRBD1 matching over 9 bases. The CDR3 spans 16 residues. The V gene's germline CDR1 is MNHEY and CDR2 SVGAGI. V lost 3 bases, J lost 3 bases, and 9 bases stayed unmatched. The CDR3 bases are TGTGCCAGCAGTTATCTCAATGGACAGGGGATCTACGAGCAGTACTTC. Its protein is CASSYLNGQGIYEQYF.

The rearrangement uses TRBV3-1 (or the pseudogene TRBV3-2) and TRBJ1-2, with 11 positions matching TRBD1. Germline assignment: CDR1 LGHDT and CDR2 YNNKEL (reference sequence). The CDR3 has 15 residues. V lost 4 bases, J lost 7 bases, and 8 bases stayed unmatched. DNA for the CDR3: TGTGCCAGCAGCCTACGGGACAGGGGGTTCGGTGGCTACACCTTC. Translating gives CASSLRDRGFGGYTF.

The CDR3 here is CASSQGYPTSVSETQYF. The CDR3 region has the DNA TGTGCCAGCAGCCAAGGGTATCCGACTAGCGTGAGTGAGACCCAGTACTTC. This sequence joins TRBV3-1 (or the pseudogene TRBV3-2) and TRBJ2-5; 8 bases are shared with TRBD2. The germline V gene has CDR1 LGHDT and CDR2 YNNKEL (reference sequence). V was pared by 1 base and J by 5 bases, with 12 bases of the junction left unmatched. This CDR3 has 17 amino acids.

The chain has TRBV6-6 and TRBJ2-1; a possible D gene is TRBD2 (6 bases). The germline V gene has CDR1 MNHNY and CDR2 SVGAGI (reference sequence). This CDR3 spans 14 amino acids. Trimming removed 6 bases at V and 4 bases at J, with 13 bases between. The CDR3 loop reads CASREGRFYNEQFF. CDR3 in DNA: TGTGCCAGCAGGGAGGGCAGATTTTACAATGAGCAGTTCTTC.

This chain joins TRBV19 and TRBJ2-1, with D tentatively TRBD1 (6 bases). The CDR3 contains 15 residues. V gave up 2 bases and J gave up 6 bases, with 14 bases separating them. Germline V gives CDR1 LNHDA, CDR2 SQIVND (reference sequence). The CDR3 spells CASSIRTGILNEQFF. DNA for the CDR3: TGTGCCAGTAGTATACGTACAGGGATACTCAATGAGCAGTTCTTC.

This clone was seen only a few times. The V call is TRBV28, the J call TRBJ1-2; D might be TRBD1 (5 bases). Germline V gene sequence: CDR1 MDHEN, CDR2 SYDVKM. V was trimmed by 7 bases and J by 4 bases, leaving 16 bases between them. The CDR3 extends over 14 amino acids. Here the CDR3 DNA reads TGTGCCAGCAAAGAATCTCCAGGGTTCTATGGCTACACCTTC. Translation gives CASKESPGFYGYTF.

The gene calls are TRBV29-1 and TRBJ1-2; possible D gene TRBD1, 6 bases. V was pared by 4 bases and J by 8 bases, with 14 bases between. The CDR3 extends over 12 amino acids. Germline CDR1 reads SQVTM; CDR2 reads ANQGSEA. The CDR3 is CSVVTGSAGYTF. The DNA of the CDR3 is TGCAGCGTTGTGACAGGCAGCGCGGGCTACACCTTC. Supplemented by reference TRBV29-1 and TRBJ1-2, the full variable domain reads SAVISQKPSRDICQRGTSLTIQCQVDSQVTMMFWYRQQPGQSLTLIATANQGSEATYESGFVIDKFPISRPNLTFSTLTVSNMSPEDSSIYLCSVVTGSAGYTFGSGTRLTVV.

This chain joins TRBV5-1 and TRBJ2-1; 7 bases map to TRBD1. After removal of 0 bases from V and 3 bases from J, the junction contained 3 bases not matched to a gene. The germline V gene encodes CDR1 SGHRS and CDR2 YFSETQ. There are 15 residues in the CDR3. The CDR3 loop is CASSLAGTDYNEQFF. The CDR3 coding sequence is TGCGCCAGCAGCTTGGCGGGGACAGACTACAATGAGCAGTTCTTC. Variable domain in full (rest from reference TRBV5-1 and TRBJ2-1): KAGVTQTPRYLIKTRGQQVTLSCSPISGHRSVSWYQQTPGQGLQFLFEYFSETQRNKGNFPGRFSGRQFSNSRSEMNVSTLELGDSALYLCASSLAGTDYNEQFFGPGTRLTVL.

This rearrangement joins TRBV2 to TRBJ2-5, with D maybe TRBD1 (6 bases). The CDR3 consists of 13 residues. Trimming pared 5 bases from V and 5 bases from J, leaving 12 bases between. CDR1 is SNHLY, CDR2 FYNNEI, per germline. The CDR3 DNA follows: TGTGCCAGCAGTAAACAGGGCGGGGAGACCCAGTACTTC. Residues: CASSKQGGETQYF.

The genes are TRBV7-2 and TRBJ2-5; maybe TRBD1 (6 bases). V was shortened by 1 base and J by 3 bases, with 12 bases between the two germline ends. The CDR3 is 15 amino acids. Germline loops: CDR1 SGHTA, CDR2 FQGNSA. DNA of the CDR3: TGTGCCAGCAGCTTAGACCCCTCAGGGGAAGAGACCCAGTACTTC. Its protein is CASSLDPSGEETQYF.

The CDR3 coding sequence is TGTGCCAGCAGTTCGCCCACAGGGGGCGCAGAGACCCAGTACTTC. Translation: CASSSPTGGAETQYF. J is TRBJ2-5 and V is TRBV28, with TRBD1 matching 9 bases. The V segment lost 4 bases and the J segment 4 bases; nucleotides outside the gene matches: 7. The CDR3 has 15 amino acids. CDR1 is MDHEN, CDR2 SYDVKM, per germline.

V usage is TRBV7-9 and J usage is TRBJ1-5; 8 bases agree with TRBD1. From germline, CDR1 is SEHNR and CDR2 FQNEAQ (reference sequence). V shed 5 bases and J 0 bases; nucleotides not matched to a gene: 12. The CDR3 is made up of 18 amino acids. CDR3 in DNA: TGTGCCAGCAGCCAGGCCGGGACAGGTACCGTTAGCAATCAGCCCCAGCATTTT. It encodes CASSQAGTGTVSNQPQHF.

Written as DNA, the CDR3 is TGTGCCAGCTCCCCGGGGTCCCTCGGTGGTTATGAGCAGTTCTTC. Protein: CASSPGSLGGYEQFF. The rearrangement uses TRBV18 and TRBJ2-1; tentative D call: TRBD2 (5 bases). Germline V gene lookup returns CDR1 KGHSH and CDR2 LQKENI. CDR3 length equals 15 residues. V gave up 6 bases and J gave up 8 bases, with 20 bases separating them. The entire variable domain, with the rest obtained from reference TRBV18 and TRBJ2-1, is as follows: NAGVMQNPRHLVRRRGQEARLRCSPMKGHSHVYWYRQLPEEGLKFMVYLQKENIIDESGMPKERFSAEFPKEGPSILRIQQVVRGDSAAYFCASSPGSLGGYEQFFGPGTRLTVL.

The V gene is TRBV10-3, the J gene TRBJ1-3; weak D call: TRBD1 (6 bases). The V gene lost 4 bases and the J gene lost 0 bases, with 16 bases spanning the gap. This CDR3 is 17 amino acids long. CDR1 is ENHRY and CDR2 is SYGVKD in the germline V gene. CDR3 protein: CAISGGQDYYSGNTIYF. In DNA, the CDR3 is TGTGCCATCAGTGGGGGACAAGACTATTACTCTGGAAACACCATATATTTT.

This chain uses TRBV19 with TRBJ1-2; the D is unclear. The CDR3 is 13 amino acids. Trimming left V 9 bases short and J 1 base short, with 12 bases between. The germline V gene has CDR1 LNHDA and CDR2 SQIVND (reference sequence). Written as DNA, the CDR3 is TGTGCCAGCGAGGAGTCGATTAACTATGGCTACACCTTC. Its translation is CASEESINYGYTF.

The CDR3 is CASSPGPIYGYTF. The CDR3 DNA reads TGTGCCAGCAGTCCTGGGCCGATCTATGGCTACACCTTC. The chain joins TRBV6-5 to TRBJ1-2; no clear D. The CDR3 is 13 residues long. The V and J ends lost 5 bases and 4 bases respectively, with 11 bases between them. Germline CDR1 reads MNHEY; CDR2 reads SVGAGI.

This chain links TRBV11-3 with TRBJ2-7, with a tentative D call TRBD1 (6 bases). With 7 bases removed from V and 0 bases from J, the gap between germline ends came to 16 bases. The CDR3 runs 15 residues. Looked up from germline, CDR1 is SGHNT and CDR2 is YENEEA. DNA of the CDR3: TGTGCCAGCACCTATGACGGGGACAACTCCTACGAGCAGTACTTC. It encodes CASTYDGDNSYEQYF.

The rearrangement joins TRBV18 to TRBJ2-3, with 7 bases matching TRBD1. Per the germline V gene, CDR1 is KGHSH and CDR2 is LQKENI. This CDR3 comprises 14 residues. With 4 bases clipped from V and 3 bases from J, the junction kept 4 bases outside the gene matches. DNA for the CDR3: TGTGCCAGCTCACTCCAGGGGGAGACAGATACGCAGTATTTT. This gives the protein CASSLQGETDTQYF.

This clone came up once. The chain employs TRBV19 and TRBJ1-1, with a weak D call TRBD1 (5 bases). The V gene's germline CDR1 is LNHDA and CDR2 SQIVND (reference sequence). CDR3 length equals 14 residues. V lost 2 bases, J lost 1 base, and 8 bases lay in between. CDR3 sequence: CASSIRGRNTEAFF. CDR3 DNA sequence: TGTGCCAGTAGTATACGGGGGAGGAACACTGAAGCTTTCTTT.

There are a few counts of this clone. The V and J genes are TRBV19 and TRBJ2-1, with 9 bases that match TRBD1. In germline, CDR1 is LNHDA, CDR2 SQIVND (reference sequence). The CDR3 has 18 residues. The V segment lost 11 bases and the J segment 7 bases; nucleotides outside the gene matches: 24. CDR3 DNA sequence: TGTGCCGTAAGCCAAGTCCGACAGGGGGGCCCCTTTAGGAATGAGCAGTTCTTC. It codes for CAVSQVRQGGPFRNEQFF.

The J gene is TRBJ2-2, the V gene TRBV15; TRBD1 matches 9 bases. Germline V CDR1 and CDR2: LNHNV, YYDKDF (reference sequence). The CDR3 is 16 residues long. The ends lost 4 bases at V and 4 bases at J; junction bases unmatched: 7. The CDR3 loop reads CATSILGQGSTGELFF. CDR3 sequence (DNA): TGTGCCACCAGCATCCTCGGACAGGGGAGCACCGGGGAGCTGTTTTTT.

The table lists this clone with a count of one. This chain connects TRBV30 to TRBJ1-1, with 10 bases that match TRBD1. Germline trimming cut 3 bases from V and 5 bases from J; bases unmatched to any gene: 15. The CDR3 contains 17 residues. CDR1 GTSNPN and CDR2 SVGIG come from the germline V gene (reference sequence). In nucleotides, the CDR3 is TGTGCCTGGAGACGAGACAGGGGGCAAGTAGTATGGACTGAAGCTTTCTTT. Protein: CAWRRDRGQVVWTEAFF.

CDR3 nucleotide sequence: TGCGCCAGCAGCCAGCTAGCGGGGAACTACAATGAGCAGTTCTTC. It yields the protein CASSQLAGNYNEQFF. The genes are TRBV4-3 and TRBJ2-1; TRBD2 matches at 9 bases. The CDR3 loop spans 15 amino acids. Trimming removed 3 bases from V and 3 bases from J; junction bases left unmatched: 3. Germline CDR1 is LGHNA and CDR2 is YSLEER.

The chain carries TRBV7-9 and TRBJ2-5, with D perhaps matching TRBD2 (5 bases). The germline V gene has CDR1 SEHNR and CDR2 FQNEAQ (reference sequence). Trimming stripped 8 bases from V and 1 base from J, with 8 bases between. This CDR3 is 12 amino acids long. CDR3 in DNA: TGTGCCAGCTGCCGGGGCCAAGAGACCCAGTACTTC. Residues: CASCRGQETQYF.

This clone was picked up one time. The J gene is TRBJ1-4, the V gene TRBV7-9, with 7 bases fitting TRBD1. Germline loops: CDR1 SEHNR, CDR2 FQNEAQ (reference sequence). This CDR3 region has 15 residues. V shed 1 base, J shed 8 bases, and the junction held 7 bases outside the gene matches. This chain's CDR3 is CASSLVGTVGEKLFF. CDR3 coding DNA: TGTGCCAGCAGCTTAGTGGGGACAGTAGGCGAAAAACTGTTTTTT. Full variable domain (missing parts from reference TRBV7-9 and TRBJ1-4): DTGVSQNPRHKITKRGQNVTFRCDPISEHNRLYWYRQTLGQGPEFLTYFQNEAQLEKSRLLSDRFSAERPKGSFSTLEIQRTEQGDSAMYLCASSLVGTVGEKLFFGSGTQLSVL.

The rearrangement joins TRBV6-2 or TRBV6-3 to TRBJ2-1, with 9 bases fitting TRBD1. Germline CDR1 and CDR2: MNHEY and SVGEGT. V was pared by 5 bases and J by 10 bases, with 12 bases of the junction left unmatched. The CDR3 sequence is 15 residues long. CDR3 coding DNA: TGTGCCAGCAGTCCGCTGGGACAGGGACCTCCGGAGCAGTTCTTC. Translation: CASSPLGQGPPEQFF.

This clone has more than one count but fewer than ten. The chain combines TRBV7-9 with TRBJ1-1, with D hard to call. V dropped 6 bases and J dropped 0 bases, with 26 bases sitting between them. CDR1 SEHNR and CDR2 FQNEAQ come from the germline V gene (reference sequence). The CDR3 covers 19 residues. The CDR3 sequence: CASRNPERRVGSMNTEAFF. The CDR3 DNA reads TGTGCCAGCAGGAATCCGGAGCGACGGGTTGGTTCCATGAACACTGAAGCTTTCTTT. Based on the CDR3 plus reference TRBV7-9 and TRBJ1-1, the full variable domain is DTGVSQNPRHKITKRGQNVTFRCDPISEHNRLYWYRQTLGQGPEFLTYFQNEAQLEKSRLLSDRFSAERPKGSFSTLEIQRTEQGDSAMYLCASRNPERRVGSMNTEAFFGQGTRLTVV.